A single sample gave rise to the 26 T cell receptor beta chains below, sequenced in a study of T cells in localized non-small cell lung cancer. Produced via immunoSEQ multiplex PCR; TCRdb's table is partial and in-frame only. This sample has approximately 67,000 clones, with approximately 84% found just once. The starting material was peripheral blood, obtained before any cancer treatment. These receptors all come from a female donor at least 60 years old with stage I lung adenocarcinoma.

The chain joins TRBV4-2 to TRBJ1-3, with a possible D match to TRBD1 (6 bases). Germline V gene sequence: CDR1 LGHNA, CDR2 YNFKEQ. The ends were cut back, 0 bases at V and 3 bases at J, with 12 bases in the middle. The CDR3 loop spans 16 amino acids. The CDR3 sequence is CASSQEGAGVGNTIYF. DNA of the CDR3: TGTGCCAGCAGCCAAGAAGGCGCAGGGGTTGGAAACACCATATATTTT.

The rearrangement joins TRBV11-3 to TRBJ2-2; weak D call: TRBD1 (5 bases). CDR3 size: 13 residues. CDR1 and CDR2 from the germline V gene are SGHNT and YENEEA. Trimming took 5 bases from V and 5 from J, leaving 9 bases between them. CDR3 sequence reads: CASSRKGTGELFF. CDR3 coding DNA: TGTGCCAGCAGCAGAAAGGGGACCGGGGAGCTGTTTTTT.

This sequence joins TRBV18 and TRBJ1-5, with a tentative D call TRBD1 (5 bases). The V gene's germline CDR1 is KGHSH and CDR2 LQKENI. CDR3 length equals 15 residues. V lost 3 bases and J 0 bases, leaving 9 bases between the germline ends. CDR3 sequence (DNA): TGTGCCAGCTCACCTTCCAGGGATAGCAATCAGCCCCAGCATTTT. Its protein product is CASSPSRDSNQPQHF.

J is TRBJ1-1 and V is TRBV5-4; no clear D. Germline V gene data show CDR1 as SGHNT and CDR2 as YYREEE (reference sequence). The CDR3 contains 11 residues. Deletions cut 4 bases from V and 1 base from J, with 2 bases between. The CDR3 DNA reads as TGTGCCAGCAGCCGGAACACTGAAGCTTTCTTT. Encoded protein: CASSRNTEAFF.

The chain has TRBV7-2 and TRBJ2-2; TRBD2 is a possible D gene (5 bases). CDR1 SGHTA and CDR2 FQGNSA come from the germline V gene. CDR3 length equals 15 residues. V lost 5 bases and J 0 bases, leaving 10 bases between the germline ends. The CDR3 sequence: CASSRSRANTGELFF. DNA of the CDR3: TGTGCCAGCAGCCGGTCGCGGGCGAACACCGGGGAGCTGTTTTTT.

This clone was seen a handful of times. J is TRBJ1-6 and V is TRBV18, with TRBD1 matching 11 bases. The CDR3 is made up of 19 amino acids. The V gene end was trimmed by 2 bases and the J gene end by 0 bases; junction bases not matched to a gene: 6. Germline CDR1 is KGHSH and CDR2 is LQKENI. CDR3 sequence reads: CASSPFGQGAGSYNSPLHF. The CDR3 nucleotides are TGTGCCAGCTCACCATTTGGACAGGGGGCTGGCTCCTATAATTCACCCCTCCACTTT. The variable domain in full, completed from reference TRBV18 and TRBJ1-6, reads NAGVMQNPRHLVRRRGQEARLRCSPMKGHSHVYWYRQLPEEGLKFMVYLQKENIIDESGMPKERFSAEFPKEGPSILRIQQVVRGDSAAYFCASSPFGQGAGSYNSPLHFGNGTRLTVT.

To note about this clone: Other DNA sequences in this sample translate to the same CDR3. The chain employs TRBV6-5 and TRBJ2-5, with D maybe TRBD2 (5 bases). V was cut by 5 bases and J by 5 bases, with 15 bases left in between. The CDR3 runs 14 residues. CDR1 is MNHEY, CDR2 SVGAGI, per germline. The CDR3 bases are TGTGCCAGCAGTCGGCGGAAGTCGGGGGAGACCCAGTACTTC. Translating it yields CASSRRKSGETQYF.

V gene TRBV27 combines with J gene TRBJ1-6; no clear D. V was trimmed by 2 bases and J by 10 bases, leaving 15 bases between them. Germline CDR1 MNHEY, CDR2 SMNVEV (reference sequence). This CDR3 is built from 15 residues. CDR3 protein: CASSLNGKVRSPLHF. The CDR3 DNA follows: TGTGCCAGCAGTTTAAACGGGAAGGTTCGATCACCCCTCCACTTT.

The chain couples TRBV7-6 to TRBJ2-1; 9 bases map to TRBD1. The CDR3 contains 15 residues. V lost 0 bases and J lost 5; bases outside the gene matches: 2. Germline V gene lookup returns CDR1 SGHVS and CDR2 FNYEAQ. This CDR3 is CASSLAGDRDNEQFF. The CDR3 coding sequence is TGTGCCAGCAGCTTAGCGGGGGACAGGGACAATGAGCAGTTCTTC.

The chain combines TRBV18 with TRBJ1-1, with D perhaps matching TRBD1 (5 bases). The V end was cut by 4 bases, the J end by 1 base, with 7 bases between. Germline V gene sequence: CDR1 KGHSH, CDR2 LQKENI. CDR3 length equals 13 residues. CDR3 amino acids: CASSQQGNTEAFF. The CDR3 DNA sequence: TGTGCCAGCTCACAGCAGGGGAACACTGAAGCTTTCTTT.

V usage is TRBV7-3 and J usage is TRBJ2-3; D is unclear. V was pared by 0 bases and J by 6 bases, with 10 bases between. Germline CDR1 is SGHTA and CDR2 is FQGTGA. The CDR3 totals 14 residues. The CDR3 DNA is TGTGCCAGCAGCTTAACGTTAGGGTGGGATACGCAGTATTTT. Protein sequence: CASSLTLGWDTQYF.

The V call is TRBV7-8, the J call TRBJ2-7, with 9 bases aligning to TRBD2. Germline CDR1 is SGHVS and CDR2 is FQNEAQ. V gave up 0 bases and J gave up 5 bases; unmatched junction bases: 5. This CDR3 contains 15 residues. As DNA, the CDR3 is TGTGCCAGCAGCTTAGCTAGCGGGAGTTTAAACGAGCAGTACTTC. Translation: CASSLASGSLNEQYF.

The chain uses TRBV29-1 and TRBJ1-1; D gene ambiguous. From germline, CDR1 is SQVTM and CDR2 ANQGSEA. CDR3 size: 11 residues. DNA for the CDR3: TGCACTGCGTTGGTACCTGGGGAAGCTTTCTTT. Encoded protein: CTALVPGEAFF.

This chain links TRBV14 with TRBJ1-2; D unclear. The V end was cut by 1 base, the J end by 3 bases, with 6 bases between. This CDR3 is built from 13 residues. Per the germline V gene, CDR1 is SGHDN and CDR2 is FVKESK. The CDR3 sequence is CASSQGIDYGYTF. For the CDR3, the DNA is TGTGCCAGCAGCCAAGGAATAGACTATGGCTACACCTTC.

V gene TRBV6-5 combines with J gene TRBJ2-7, with 13 bases identical to TRBD2. This CDR3 is built from 15 residues. Trimming took 6 bases from V and 1 from J; bases not matched to a gene: 3. Germline V lookup: CDR1 MNHEY, CDR2 SVGAGI. The CDR3 bases are TGTGCCAGCAGGACGACTAGCGGGGGGTCCTACGAGCAGTACTTC. It yields the protein CASRTTSGGSYEQYF.

The CDR3 sequence: CASSEEGGPLNEQFF. The CDR3 region has the DNA TGTGCCAGCAGTGAGGAGGGGGGGCCGTTGAATGAGCAGTTCTTC. This chain connects TRBV2 to TRBJ2-1; D is possibly TRBD2 (7 bases). The ends were cut back, 3 bases at V and 7 bases at J, with 16 bases in the middle. Germline-derived CDR1 and CDR2 are SNHLY and FYNNEI. CDR3 length: 15 residues.

The V call is TRBV5-1, the J call TRBJ2-7, with D possibly being TRBD1 (6 bases). This CDR3 spans 16 amino acids. Germline V gene lookup returns CDR1 SGHRS and CDR2 YFSETQ. V lost 4 bases and J lost 0, with 17 bases in between. The CDR3 DNA reads TGCGCCAGCAGCGAGACAGGTACTCCTAGCTCCTACGAGCAGTACTTC. This gives the protein CASSETGTPSSYEQYF.

The chain joins TRBV2 to TRBJ2-1; 8 bases agree with TRBD2. The germline V gene has CDR1 SNHLY and CDR2 FYNNEI. The CDR3 runs to 15 residues. V gave up 3 bases and J gave up 8 bases; unmatched junction bases: 9. The CDR3: CASSELGGGLDEQFF. As DNA, the CDR3 is TGTGCCAGCAGTGAGTTGGGCGGGGGGCTAGATGAGCAGTTCTTC.

CDR3 protein: CASSYAGTGLNYGYTF. CDR3 bases: TGTGCCAGCAGTTACGCCGGGACAGGACTTAACTATGGCTACACCTTC. The chain carries TRBV6-5 and TRBJ1-2, with 8 positions matching TRBD1. The CDR3 is 16 residues long. Germline V gives CDR1 MNHEY, CDR2 SVGAGI. Trimming at V came to 2 bases and at J to 1 base, leaving 6 bases not matched to a gene.

The sample holds one count of this clone. The chain links TRBV6-1 to TRBJ1-2, with 7 bases that match TRBD1. The CDR3 sequence is 14 residues long. Trimming cost V 6 bases and J 8 bases; bases outside gene matches: 12. CDR1 and CDR2 from the germline V gene are MNHNS and SASEGT. The DNA of the CDR3 is TGTGCCAGCAGCGTGACAGGGCAGGGGGGAGGCTACACCTTC. Translating it yields CASSVTGQGGGYTF.

The chain carries TRBV7-9 and TRBJ1-1; no firm D call. Trimming took 1 base from V and 8 from J, leaving 8 bases between them. The CDR3 length is 12 residues. Germline V gene sequence: CDR1 SEHNR, CDR2 FQNEAQ (reference sequence). The CDR3 DNA reads as TGTGCCAGCAGCTTAGATAAGACAGAAGCTTTCTTT. This translates into CASSLDKTEAFF.

J is TRBJ2-1 and V is TRBV15, with no clear D. Trimming took off 1 base at V and 10 bases at J, with 11 bases between the two ends. Germline V gene data show CDR1 as LNHNV and CDR2 as YYDKDF (reference sequence). The CDR3 spans 13 residues. Here the CDR3 DNA reads TGTGCCACCAGCAGAGCGACACCCCGGGAGCAGTTCTTC. As protein: CATSRATPREQFF.

The table lists this clone with a count of one. The rearrangement joins TRBV11-3 to TRBJ2-7, with TRBD2 matching over 12 bases. CDR1 and CDR2 from the germline V gene are SGHNT and YENEEA. The length of the CDR3 is 13 residues. J lost 6 bases, V lost 4 bases, and 1 base had no gene match. The CDR3 DNA follows: TGTGCCAGCAGCTCACTAGCGGGGGGCGAGCAGTACTTC. Its protein product is CASSSLAGGEQYF.

The V call is TRBV10-3, the J call TRBJ1-2; the D is unclear. The ends were cut back, 3 bases at V and 6 bases at J, with 8 bases in the middle. The V gene's germline CDR1 is ENHRY and CDR2 SYGVKD. This CDR3 contains 12 residues. The CDR3 reads CAISDFGNGYTF. The CDR3 DNA reads as TGTGCCATCAGTGATTTTGGTAATGGCTACACCTTC.

The V and J genes are TRBV5-1 and TRBJ2-5; D unclear. Trimming shortened V by 0 bases and J by 9 bases, and 6 bases separated the two germline ends. This CDR3 is built from 11 residues. Germline V lookup: CDR1 SGHRS, CDR2 YFSETQ. For the CDR3, the DNA is TGCGCCAGCAGCTTGGAGAAGTCCCAGTACTTC. Amino acids: CASSLEKSQYF. Using reference TRBV5-1 and TRBJ2-5 for the parts outside the CDR3, the full variable domain is KAGVTQTPRYLIKTRGQQVTLSCSPISGHRSVSWYQQTPGQGLQFLFEYFSETQRNKGNFPGRFSGRQFSNSRSEMNVSTLELGDSALYLCASSLEKSQYFGPGTRLLVL.

The V gene is TRBV9, the J gene TRBJ2-1; 9 positions match TRBD2. Germline V gene data show CDR1 as SGDLS and CDR2 as YYNGEE. This CDR3 is built from 16 residues. Unmatched junction bases numbered 8, after V lost 0 bases and J lost 7 bases. CDR3 sequence: CASSVATAGGQNEQFF. The CDR3, as DNA: TGTGCCAGCAGCGTAGCTACGGCGGGGGGGCAAAATGAGCAGTTCTTC. Full variable domain (outside the CDR3, taken from reference TRBV9 and TRBJ2-1): DSGVTQTPKHLITATGQRVTLRCSPRSGDLSVYWYQQSLDQGLQFLIQYYNGEERAKGNILERFSAQQFPDLHSELNLSSLELGDSALYFCASSVATAGGQNEQFFGPGTRLTVL.